This TCR beta chain was found in a study of T cells in Graves' hyperthyroidism and ophthalmopathy (dated by TCRdb to the late 2010s). General notes on the study: Peripheral blood was collected at initial diagnosis, before any treatment. TCR V-J signatures able to tell the groups apart were searched for in a discovery cohort of more than 90 patients, of whom over 40 had Graves' ophthalmopathy and under 65 had stable Graves' hyperthyroidism. Prospective prediction of ophthalmopathy was tested in an independent validation cohort of about 19 hyperthyroidism patients and 15 to 17 patients who later progressed to ophthalmopathy. The approximately 98 discovery patients were randomly divided into training and test sets at a 7:3 ratio. Thyroid tissue and blood T-cell repertoires from over 5 Graves' hyperthyroidism patients were also compared in the study. Following sampling, methimazole starting at 30 mg daily was given to hyperthyroidism patients, and high-dose intravenous methylprednisolone was given to ophthalmopathy patients. The paper reports TCR Vbeta CDR3 sequencing of over 120 peripheral blood samples: under 45 ophthalmopathy, under 80 hyperthyroidism and around 17 progressor patients. The research as a whole found: Most expanded thyroid clonotypes (frequency above 0.001) were also detected in blood, a finding suggesting that blood repertoires may reflect thyroid immune responses. Ophthalmopathy was separated from stable hyperthyroidism by a 13 V-J signature model, with approximately 90% sensitivity and around 81% specificity obtained in cross-validation and 80%/75% obtained in testing. Sample size was not statistically predetermined, and blinding of investigators to group allocation was not performed. In validation, the model predicted progression to ophthalmopathy a median of about 6.5 months before onset, with over 55% sensitivity and 72.22% specificity.

The TCR beta CDR3 regions were amplified from RNA transcripts. The TCR CDR3 was subjected to a first round of RT-PCR using the HTBI primer set and the Qiagen OneStep RT-PCR kit. Libraries were constructed in a second round of multiplex PCR, after which size selection and purification were performed. Paired-end sequencing of the libraries was performed with 100 bp reads on an Illumina HiSeq2000. For the original study's pipeline: Raw data were processed with SOAPnuke, discarding reads with adapters, uncalled bases, mean Phred below 15, or no exact constant-primer or identifier match. High-quality paired reads were merged with COPE v1.2.5, and unique nucleotide sequences were defined as clonotypes. MiTCR v1.1 was used to align the clonotypes against IMGT TRBV, TRBD and TRBJ reference segments. Analysis was restricted to V-J combinations with a frequency above 0.0001, which covered approximately 99% of repertoires. A TCS score was defined as the ratio between F50 (clonal expansion) and ExV (chaos), using BLOSUM62-based TCRdist between CDR3 peptides within each V-J. Welch's t-statistics and random forest reduced 514 V-J features to 13, which were used in a naive Bayes classifier (R e1071). Through fastp at Q25 and MiXCR, TCRdb rebuilt clones from the public reads, retaining in-frame beta chains. Entries that share a CDR3 protein sequence are merged under the most common genes and DNA. The V and J calls reflect TCRdb's pipeline rather than the authors' work. The sample includes some 250,000 distinct CDR3 sequences, with approximately 14% observed a single time. The leading ten clones occupy less than 15% of the sample.

This clonotype was seen at least ten times. Its antigen is currently not known. No quality values exist for individual bases; no much larger clone is one base distant. A distance of 13 bases separates the germline ends of V and J, which lose 5 bases and 2 bases respectively. Taken from cysteine to phenylalanine, the CDR3 has 14 residues. The retained sequence is limited to the CDR3, 42 bases, with the frame set at the first base. Hyperthyroidism patients were aged 18 to 65 years and newly diagnosed, with disease duration of less than 2 months. Exclusion was applied to patients with uncontrolled infections, other autoimmune diseases, pregnancy or lactation. Diagnoses were established on the basis of clinical symptoms, serum thyroxine and TRAb, thyroid ultrasound, and orbital computed tomography. For progressor patients, blood was drawn at the first diagnosis of hyperthyroidism, before any ophthalmopathy symptoms had appeared. PBMCs were separated from roughly 9.3 ml of fresh peripheral blood using Ficoll-Paque density gradient centrifugation. Progressor patients were initially diagnosed with Graves' hyperthyroidism and developed ophthalmopathy during follow-up. Trizol reagent was used to extract total RNA, and RNA quality was then checked on an Agilent 2100 Bioanalyzer.

This sequence uses TRBV12-3 or TRBV12-4 and TRBJ2-7, with the identity of the D gene unclear. The TCR originated in a woman aged 40 to 50 with Graves' hyperthyroidism that later progressed to Graves' ophthalmopathy. Sequenced: blood. The CDR3 reads as follows: CASSPSARPYEQYF. Here is the DNA: TGTGCCAGCAGTCCTTCGGCGCGACCCTACGAGCAGTACTTC.